This T cell receptor beta chain emerged from a study of lymphopenia after photon versus proton radiotherapy. Regarding the study as a whole: Post-nadir diversity loss with photons came from oligoclonal expansion, particularly CD8+ Temra cells. Photon-treated patients lost naive T cells and TCR diversity; proton-treated stayed stable. In patients who died, overall survival fell as post-nadir TCR diversity dropped more. Only patients who died were analyzed for survival; proton advantage is unproven.

The protocol was immunoSEQ multiplex PCR, while the TCRdb copy is restricted to in-frame clones and leaves out a portion. The table includes 39,000 or so clones, roughly 92% detected once. Note on this clone: Its antigen is as yet unknown.

Trimming at V came to 4 bases and at J to 6 bases, leaving 14 bases not matched to a gene. Germline V gives CDR1 LNHDA, CDR2 SQIVND (reference sequence). CDR3 size: 18 residues. The chain carries TRBV19 and TRBJ2-4; 11 nucleotides align to TRBD2. Source: peripheral blood, taken from a patient treated with photon-based radiotherapy. The clonotype originates from a man aged 55 to 70 with cholangiocarcinoma. In nucleotides, the CDR3 is TGTGCCAGTAGTAAAGGAGGGCTAGCGGGGGGTCACGGAAACATTCAGTACTTC. This sequence encodes CASSKGGLAGGHGNIQYF.